This T cell receptor beta chain was recorded in a study of T cell changes during pregnancy in multiple sclerosis. Between the trimmed V and J ends, which lost 1 base and 5 bases, there was a span of 6 bases. The germline V gene has CDR1 SEHNR and CDR2 FQNEAQ (reference sequence). This CDR3 has 13 amino acids. TCRdb keeps only in-frame clones here, not all; method: immunoSEQ multiplex PCR. The sample lists 50,000 or so clones, approximately 92% occurring once. The sequence was obtained from a female donor with multiple sclerosis, enrolled in a pregnancy study. The V gene is TRBV7-9, the J gene TRBJ1-5; D is ambiguous. Sequencing was performed on CD4+ T cells from peripheral blood mononuclear cells, taken in the third trimester of pregnancy. The CDR3, as DNA: TGTGCCAGCAGCTTAGTCTCGGATCAGCCCCAGCATTTT. This sequence encodes CASSLVSDQPQHF. Looking up the rest from reference TRBV7-9 and TRBJ1-5 gives the full variable domain: DTGVSQNPRHKITKRGQNVTFRCDPISEHNRLYWYRQTLGQGPEFLTYFQNEAQLEKSRLLSDRFSAERPKGSFSTLEIQRTEQGDSAMYLCASSLVSDQPQHFGDGTRLSIL.